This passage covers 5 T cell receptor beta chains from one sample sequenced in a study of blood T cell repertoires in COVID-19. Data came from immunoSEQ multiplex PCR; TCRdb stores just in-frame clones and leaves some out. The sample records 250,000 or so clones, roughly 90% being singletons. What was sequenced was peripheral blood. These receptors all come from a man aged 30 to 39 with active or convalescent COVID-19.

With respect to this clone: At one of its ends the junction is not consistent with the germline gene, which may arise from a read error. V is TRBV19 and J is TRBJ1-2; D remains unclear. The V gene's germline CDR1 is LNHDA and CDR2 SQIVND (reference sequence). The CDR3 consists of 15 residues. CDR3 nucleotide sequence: TGTGCCAGTAGTATAATCGTTCTCTCAAATGATGGCTGCACCTTC. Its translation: CASSIIVLSNDGCTF.

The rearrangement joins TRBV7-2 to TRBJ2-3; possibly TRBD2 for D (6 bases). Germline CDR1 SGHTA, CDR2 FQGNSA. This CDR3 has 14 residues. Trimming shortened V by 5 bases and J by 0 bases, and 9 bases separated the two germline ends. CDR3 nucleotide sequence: TGTGCCAGCAGCCTGGGACTCAGCACAGATACGCAGTATTTT. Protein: CASSLGLSTDTQYF.

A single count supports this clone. In DNA form, the CDR3 reads TGTGCCAGCAGCCAGGCGACTAGCGGGGCTCCCACAGATACGCAGTATTTT. Translation gives CASSQATSGAPTDTQYF. J is TRBJ2-3 and V is TRBV4-2, with 11 positions matching TRBD2. The V segment lost 3 bases and the J segment 2 bases; nucleotides outside the gene matches: 7. The CDR3 sequence is 17 residues long. The germline V gene has CDR1 LGHNA and CDR2 YNFKEQ.

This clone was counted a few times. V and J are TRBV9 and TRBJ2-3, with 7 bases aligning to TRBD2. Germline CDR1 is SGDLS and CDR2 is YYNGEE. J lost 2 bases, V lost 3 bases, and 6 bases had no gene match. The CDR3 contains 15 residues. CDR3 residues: CASSEGGRNTDTQYF. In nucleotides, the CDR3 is TGTGCCAGCAGCGAGGGAGGGCGGAACACAGATACGCAGTATTTT.

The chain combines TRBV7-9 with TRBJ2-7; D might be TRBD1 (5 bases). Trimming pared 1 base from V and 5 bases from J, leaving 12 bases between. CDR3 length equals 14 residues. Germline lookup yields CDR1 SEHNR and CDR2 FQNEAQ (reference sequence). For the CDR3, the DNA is TGTGCCAGCAGCTTAGTAGGGGTCGGAGACGAGCAGTACTTC. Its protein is CASSLVGVGDEQYF.